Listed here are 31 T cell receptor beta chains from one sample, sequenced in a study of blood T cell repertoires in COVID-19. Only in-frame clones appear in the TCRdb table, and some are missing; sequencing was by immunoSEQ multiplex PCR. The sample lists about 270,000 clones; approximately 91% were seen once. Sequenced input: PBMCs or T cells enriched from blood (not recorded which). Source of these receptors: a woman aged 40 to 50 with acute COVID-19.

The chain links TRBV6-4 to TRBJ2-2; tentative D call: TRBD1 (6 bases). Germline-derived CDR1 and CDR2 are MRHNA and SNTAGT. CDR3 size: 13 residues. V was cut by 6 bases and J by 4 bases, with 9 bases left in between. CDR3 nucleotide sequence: TGTGCCAGCAGGGCACAGGGCACCGGGGAGCTGTTTTTT. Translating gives CASRAQGTGELFF.

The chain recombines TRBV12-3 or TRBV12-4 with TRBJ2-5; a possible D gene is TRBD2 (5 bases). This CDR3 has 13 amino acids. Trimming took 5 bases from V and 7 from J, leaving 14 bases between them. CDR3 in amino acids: CASSHSGRGTQYF. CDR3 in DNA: TGTGCCAGCAGTCATAGTGGCCGGGGGACCCAGTACTTC.

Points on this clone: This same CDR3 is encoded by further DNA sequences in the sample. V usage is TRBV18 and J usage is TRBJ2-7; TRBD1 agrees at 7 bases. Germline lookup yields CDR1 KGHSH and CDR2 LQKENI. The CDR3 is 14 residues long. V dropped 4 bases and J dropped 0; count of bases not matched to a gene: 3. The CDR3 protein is CASSRAGGSYEQYF. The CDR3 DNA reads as TGTGCCAGCTCACGGGCAGGGGGCTCCTACGAGCAGTACTTC.

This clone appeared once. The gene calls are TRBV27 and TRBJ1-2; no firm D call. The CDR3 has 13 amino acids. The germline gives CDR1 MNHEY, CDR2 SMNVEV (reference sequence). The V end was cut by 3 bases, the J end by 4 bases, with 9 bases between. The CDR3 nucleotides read TGTGCCAGCAGTTTTTCCATCGGCTATGGCTACACCTTC. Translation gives CASSFSIGYGYTF.

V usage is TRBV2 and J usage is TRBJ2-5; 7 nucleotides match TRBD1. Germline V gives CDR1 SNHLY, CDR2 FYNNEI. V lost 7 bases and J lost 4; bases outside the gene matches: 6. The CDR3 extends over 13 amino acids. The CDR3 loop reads CASTGQILETQYF. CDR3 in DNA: TGTGCCAGCACGGGACAGATCTTAGAGACCCAGTACTTC.

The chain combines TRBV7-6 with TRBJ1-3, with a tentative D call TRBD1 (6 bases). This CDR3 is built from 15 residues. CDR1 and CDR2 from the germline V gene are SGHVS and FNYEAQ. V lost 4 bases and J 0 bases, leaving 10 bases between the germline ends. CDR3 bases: TGTGCCAGCAGCTCCACAGGGACCTCTGGAAACACCATATATTTT. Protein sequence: CASSSTGTSGNTIYF. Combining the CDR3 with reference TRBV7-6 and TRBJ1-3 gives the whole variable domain GAGVSQSPRYKVTKRGQDVALRCDPISGHVSLYWYRQALGQGPEFLTYFNYEAQQDKSGLPNDRFSAERPEGSISTLTIQRTEQRDSAMYRCASSSTGTSGNTIYFGEGSWLTVV.

The CDR3 DNA reads as TGTGCCAGCTCTAGGGGTTTCTACAATGAGCAGTTCTTC. The encoded protein is CASSRGFYNEQFF. The chain recombines TRBV9 with TRBJ2-1; possible D gene TRBD1, 5 bases. The CDR3 length is 13 residues. CDR1 SGDLS and CDR2 YYNGEE come from the germline V gene. V was shortened by 7 bases and J by 3 bases, with 11 bases between the two germline ends.

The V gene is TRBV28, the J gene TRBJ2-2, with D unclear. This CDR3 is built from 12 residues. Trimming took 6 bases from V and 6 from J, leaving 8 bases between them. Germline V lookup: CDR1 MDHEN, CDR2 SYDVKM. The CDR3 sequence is CASSLDPGELFF. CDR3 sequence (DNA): TGTGCCAGCAGCCTAGACCCCGGGGAGCTGTTTTTT.

This chain's CDR3 is CASSLALFEGLETQYF. The DNA of the CDR3 is TGTGCCAGCAGCTTGGCCCTTTTTGAGGGCTTGGAGACCCAGTACTTC. The gene calls are TRBV7-9 and TRBJ2-5; D is perhaps TRBD2 (5 bases). V shed 3 bases and J shed 5 bases, with 19 bases lying between them. The CDR3 has 16 residues. Germline V gene lookup returns CDR1 SEHNR and CDR2 FQNEAQ (reference sequence). Full variable domain (remainder filled in from reference TRBV7-9 and TRBJ2-5): DTGVSQNPRHKITKRGQNVTFRCDPISEHNRLYWYRQTLGQGPEFLTYFQNEAQLEKSRLLSDRFSAERPKGSFSTLEIQRTEQGDSAMYLCASSLALFEGLETQYFGPGTRLLVL.

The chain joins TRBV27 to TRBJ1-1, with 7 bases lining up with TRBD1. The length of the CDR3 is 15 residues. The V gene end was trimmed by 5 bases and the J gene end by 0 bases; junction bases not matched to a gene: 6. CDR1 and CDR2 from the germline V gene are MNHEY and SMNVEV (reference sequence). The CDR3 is CASSPRTGMNTEAFF. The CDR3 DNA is TGTGCCAGCAGTCCCCGGACAGGCATGAACACTGAAGCTTTCTTT.

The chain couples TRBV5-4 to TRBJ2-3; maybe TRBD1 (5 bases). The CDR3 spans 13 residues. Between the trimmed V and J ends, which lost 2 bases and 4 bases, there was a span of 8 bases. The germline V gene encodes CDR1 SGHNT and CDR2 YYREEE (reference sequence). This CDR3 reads CASSLKGPDTQYF. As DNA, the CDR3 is TGTGCCAGCAGCTTAAAGGGGCCAGATACGCAGTATTTT.

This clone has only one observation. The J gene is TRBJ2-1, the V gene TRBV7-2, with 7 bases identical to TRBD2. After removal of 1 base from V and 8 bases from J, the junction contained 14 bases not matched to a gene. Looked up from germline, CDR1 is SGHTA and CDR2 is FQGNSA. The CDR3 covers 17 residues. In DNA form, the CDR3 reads TGTGCCAGCAGCTTAGGACTTGCCGCGGGAGAGGGCTATGAGCAGTTCTTC. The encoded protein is CASSLGLAAGEGYEQFF. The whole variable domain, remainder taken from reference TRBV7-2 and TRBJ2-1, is GAGVSQSPSNKVTEKGKDVELRCDPISGHTALYWYRQSLGQGLEFLIYFQGNSAPDKSGLPSDRFSAERTGGSVSTLTIQRTQQEDSAVYLCASSLGLAAGEGYEQFFGPGTRLTVL.

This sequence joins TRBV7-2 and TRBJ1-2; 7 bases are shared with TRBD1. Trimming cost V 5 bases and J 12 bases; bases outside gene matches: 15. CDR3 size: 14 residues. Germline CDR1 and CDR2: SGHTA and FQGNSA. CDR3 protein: CASSPGTVSLLDTF. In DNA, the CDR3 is TGTGCCAGCAGCCCTGGGACAGTGAGTTTGCTCGACACCTTC.

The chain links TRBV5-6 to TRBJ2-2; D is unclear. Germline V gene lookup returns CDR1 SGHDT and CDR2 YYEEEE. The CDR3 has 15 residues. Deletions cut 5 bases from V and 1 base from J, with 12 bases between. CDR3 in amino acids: CASRLQPGNTGELFF. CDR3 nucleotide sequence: TGTGCCAGCAGGCTACAACCGGGGAACACCGGGGAGCTGTTTTTT.

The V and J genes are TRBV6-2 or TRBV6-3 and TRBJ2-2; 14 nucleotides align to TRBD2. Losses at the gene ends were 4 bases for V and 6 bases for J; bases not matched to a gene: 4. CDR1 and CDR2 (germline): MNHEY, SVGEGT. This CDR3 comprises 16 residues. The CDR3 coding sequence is TGTGCCAGCAGTTTTCCGGGACTAGCGGGAGCCGGGGAGCTGTTTTTT. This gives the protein CASSFPGLAGAGELFF.

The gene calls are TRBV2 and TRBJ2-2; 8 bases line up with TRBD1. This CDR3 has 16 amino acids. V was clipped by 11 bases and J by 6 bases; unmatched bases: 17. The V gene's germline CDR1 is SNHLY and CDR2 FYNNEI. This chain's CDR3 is CAHDGGTGASPGELFF. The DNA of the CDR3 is TGTGCCCACGACGGAGGGACAGGCGCATCCCCCGGGGAGCTGTTTTTT.

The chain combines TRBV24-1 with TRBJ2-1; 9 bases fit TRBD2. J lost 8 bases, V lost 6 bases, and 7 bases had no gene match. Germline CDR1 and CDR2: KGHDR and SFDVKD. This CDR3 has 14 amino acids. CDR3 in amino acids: CATSSSGAVDEQFF. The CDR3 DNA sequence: TGTGCCACCAGTTCTAGCGGGGCCGTCGATGAGCAGTTCTTC.

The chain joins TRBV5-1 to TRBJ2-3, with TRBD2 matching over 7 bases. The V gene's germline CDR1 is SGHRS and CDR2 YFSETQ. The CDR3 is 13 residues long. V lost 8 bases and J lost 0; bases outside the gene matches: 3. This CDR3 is CASLSGSTDTQYF. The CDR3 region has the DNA TGCGCCAGTCTTAGCGGGAGCACAGATACGCAGTATTTT.

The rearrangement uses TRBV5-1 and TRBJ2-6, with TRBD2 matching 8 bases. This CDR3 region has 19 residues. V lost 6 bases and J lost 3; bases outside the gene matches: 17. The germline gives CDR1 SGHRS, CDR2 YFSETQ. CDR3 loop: CASTQTAGGLIVGANVLTF. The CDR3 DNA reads TGCGCCAGCACCCAGACCGCGGGGGGCTTAATAGTTGGGGCCAACGTCCTGACTTTC.

This CDR3 reads CASSDLTAGGSTDTQYF. Here the CDR3 DNA reads TGTGCCAGCAGCGACCTCACGGCGGGAGGTAGCACAGATACGCAGTATTTT. The chain joins TRBV9 to TRBJ2-3; 8 nucleotides align to TRBD2. Germline CDR1 is SGDLS and CDR2 is YYNGEE. This CDR3 is 17 amino acids long. Trimming took 3 bases from V and 0 from J; bases not matched to a gene: 9.

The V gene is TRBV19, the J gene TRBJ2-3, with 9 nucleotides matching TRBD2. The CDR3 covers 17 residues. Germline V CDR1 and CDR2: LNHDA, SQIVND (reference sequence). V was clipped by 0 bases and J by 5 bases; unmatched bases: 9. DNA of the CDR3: TGTGCCAGTAGTATAGATCTAGGCGCTAGCGGGATAGATACGCAGTATTTT. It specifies CASSIDLGASGIDTQYF.

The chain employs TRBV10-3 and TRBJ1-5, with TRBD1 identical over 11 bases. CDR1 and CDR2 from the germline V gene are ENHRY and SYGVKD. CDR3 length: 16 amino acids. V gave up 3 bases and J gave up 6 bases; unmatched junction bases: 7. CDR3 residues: CAISEGQGALSQPQHF. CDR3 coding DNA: TGTGCCATCAGTGAAGGACAGGGGGCCCTAAGTCAGCCCCAGCATTTT.

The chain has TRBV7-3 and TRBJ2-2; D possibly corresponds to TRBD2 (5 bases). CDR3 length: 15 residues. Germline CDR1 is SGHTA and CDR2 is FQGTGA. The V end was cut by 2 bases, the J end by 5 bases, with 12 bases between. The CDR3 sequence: CASSLALGGTGELFF. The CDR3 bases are TGTGCCAGCAGCTTAGCACTCGGAGGTACCGGGGAGCTGTTTTTT.

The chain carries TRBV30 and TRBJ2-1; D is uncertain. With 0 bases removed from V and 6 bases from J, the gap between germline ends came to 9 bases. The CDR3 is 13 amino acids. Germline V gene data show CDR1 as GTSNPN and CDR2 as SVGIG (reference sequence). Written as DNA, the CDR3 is TGTGCCTGGAGTGTCGCCGGGTTCAATGAGCAGTTCTTC. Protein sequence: CAWSVAGFNEQFF.

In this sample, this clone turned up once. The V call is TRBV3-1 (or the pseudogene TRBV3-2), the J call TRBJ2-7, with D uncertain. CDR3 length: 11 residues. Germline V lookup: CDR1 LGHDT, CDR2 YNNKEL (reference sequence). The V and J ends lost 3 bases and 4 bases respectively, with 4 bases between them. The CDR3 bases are TGTGCCAGCAGCCAGGCATACGAGCAGTACTTC. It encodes CASSQAYEQYF.

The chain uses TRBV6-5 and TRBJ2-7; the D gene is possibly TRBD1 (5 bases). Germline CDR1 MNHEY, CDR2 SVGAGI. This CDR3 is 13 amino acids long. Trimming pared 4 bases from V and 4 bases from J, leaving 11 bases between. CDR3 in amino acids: CASSSRVGYEQYF. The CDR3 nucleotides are TGTGCCAGCAGTTCCAGGGTAGGGTACGAGCAGTACTTC.

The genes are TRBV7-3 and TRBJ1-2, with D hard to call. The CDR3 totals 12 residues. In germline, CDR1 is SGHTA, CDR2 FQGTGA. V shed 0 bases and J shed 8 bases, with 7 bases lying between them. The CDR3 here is CASSLTERGYTF. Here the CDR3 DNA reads TGTGCCAGCAGCTTAACCGAGAGGGGCTACACCTTC.

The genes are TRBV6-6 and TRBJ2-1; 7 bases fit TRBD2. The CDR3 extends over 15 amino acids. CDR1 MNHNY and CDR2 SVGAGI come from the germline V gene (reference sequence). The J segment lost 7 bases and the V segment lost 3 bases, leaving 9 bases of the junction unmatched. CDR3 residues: CASSYLAGAGNEQFF. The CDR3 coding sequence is TGTGCCAGCAGTTATCTCGCGGGAGCAGGAAATGAGCAGTTCTTC.

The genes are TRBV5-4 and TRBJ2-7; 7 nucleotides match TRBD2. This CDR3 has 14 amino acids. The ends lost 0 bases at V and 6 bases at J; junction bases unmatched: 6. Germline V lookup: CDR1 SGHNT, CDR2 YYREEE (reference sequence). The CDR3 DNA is TGTGCCAGCAGCTTGGGGCTAGCGGAGGTCGAGCAGTACTTC. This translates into CASSLGLAEVEQYF.

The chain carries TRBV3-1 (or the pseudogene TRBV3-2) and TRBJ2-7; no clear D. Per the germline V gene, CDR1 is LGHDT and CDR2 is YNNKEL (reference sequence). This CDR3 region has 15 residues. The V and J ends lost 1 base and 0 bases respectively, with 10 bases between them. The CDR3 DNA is TGTGCCAGCAGCCAAGGACTCCAGACCTCCTACGAGCAGTACTTC. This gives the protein CASSQGLQTSYEQYF.

This CDR3 reads CASTLGRGGLGDTQYF. The CDR3 coding sequence is TGTGCCAGCACCCTTGGGCGGGGGGGCCTCGGAGATACGCAGTATTTT. The chain recombines TRBV7-2 with TRBJ2-3; 9 nucleotides line up with TRBD2. Germline V gene data show CDR1 as SGHTA and CDR2 as FQGNSA. The CDR3 totals 16 residues. Trimming took 7 bases from V and 5 from J; bases not matched to a gene: 13.